The TCR beta chain described here comes from a study of T-cell memory formation after mild COVID-19. Study-level information: The TCR clusters were mostly specific to one donor. General study findings and limits: Proof of SARS-CoV-2 specificity was absent for the second-wave clones that crested on day 37. While clones contracting from day 15 to 85 were balanced between CD4 and CD8, later expanders leaned CD4+. Cross-reactive memory apparently joined, as some responding clones appeared in pre-infection memory.

The V gene's germline CDR1 is SGHRS and CDR2 YFSETQ. Deletions cut 0 bases from V and 0 bases from J, with 11 bases between. This CDR3 is 16 amino acids long. TCRdb re-called the 5' RACE reads through MiXCR, storing one row per CDR3 protein. The repertoire holds 400,000 to 500,000 distinct CDR3 sequences, with roughly 20% as singletons. Comments on this clonotype: Its antigen is unidentified.

Sequences were obtained from PBMCs or a T cell subset sorted from them (not recorded which). This sequence was found in an adult woman who had mild COVID-19 (a few samples of this study predate the infection). Cell type and time point are not known. The J gene is TRBJ2-3, the V gene TRBV5-1, with a tentative D call TRBD1 (5 bases). CDR3 bases: TGCGCCAGCAGCTTGGGGACACAGATTAGCACAGATACGCAGTATTTT. This encodes CASSLGTQISTDTQYF.